The clone carrying this TCR beta chain showed up just once. The antigen is not known. This entry comes from a study of glioma-infiltrating T cells after dendritic cell vaccination. Points from the study as a whole: Estimated pretreatment TIL content predicted outcome after dendritic cell vaccination.

CDR3 length: 13 amino acids. The germline V and J ends were trimmed by 3 bases and 7 bases, with 13 bases remaining between them. Germline CDR1 reads LNHDA; CDR2 reads SQIVND (reference sequence). Here immunoSEQ multiplex PCR was the method, and the copy in TCRdb shows in-frame clones only, minus some. The data contain 50,000 to 80,000 clones, approximately 78% of them singletons. This TCR came from a human donor with glioblastoma. The rearrangement uses TRBV19 and TRBJ2-7; D unclear. Specimen: blood, collected before dendritic cell vaccination. CDR3: CASSISPVREQYF. The CDR3 DNA reads TGTGCCAGTAGTATCTCCCCAGTAAGAGAGCAGTACTTC.